The 9 T cell receptor beta chains below come from one sample, sequenced in a study of cytomegalovirus exposure and HLA in healthy donors. The PCR used 60 Vbeta and 13 Jbeta primers. TCRdb's table, derived via immunoSEQ multiplex PCR, lists solely in-frame clones and lacks some. The sample table sets out approximately 200,000 clones. Sequenced input: PBMCs. The receptors here all came from a boy between 5 and 17 years old in good health and CMV-seronegative.

This chain uses TRBV18 with TRBJ1-1, with D unclear. CDR3 length: 16 amino acids. Germline V lookup: CDR1 KGHSH, CDR2 LQKENI. V shed 3 bases and J shed 1 base, with 15 bases lying between them. CDR3 DNA: TGTGCCAGCTCACCGTTTAGCTCATCTTCGAACACTGAAGCTTTCTTT. Amino acids: CASSPFSSSSNTEAFF. The variable domain in full, with the rest retrieved from reference TRBV18 and TRBJ1-1, is NAGVMQNPRHLVRRRGQEARLRCSPMKGHSHVYWYRQLPEEGLKFMVYLQKENIIDESGMPKERFSAEFPKEGPSILRIQQVVRGDSAAYFCASSPFSSSSNTEAFFGQGTRLTVV.

The rearrangement joins TRBV25-1 to TRBJ1-2, with D possibly TRBD1 on 5 matching bases. The CDR3 contains 11 residues. Germline CDR1 reads MGHDK; CDR2 reads SYGVNS. Trimming took off 7 bases at V and 2 bases at J, with 5 bases between the two ends. CDR3 nucleotides: TGTGCCAGCAAGGGGAACTATGGCTACACCTTC. This gives the protein CASKGNYGYTF.

The chain uses TRBV6-1 and TRBJ2-7, with D possibly TRBD1 on 6 matching bases. Germline V gives CDR1 MNHNS, CDR2 SASEGT. V was trimmed by 6 bases and J by 0 bases, leaving 15 bases between them. The CDR3 spans 15 residues. The CDR3 is CASRDRMTSSYEQYF. The CDR3 coding sequence is TGTGCCAGCAGGGACAGAATGACGAGCTCCTACGAGCAGTACTTC.

CDR3: CASSEDRGVPNTEAFF. Written as DNA, the CDR3 is TGCGCCAGCAGTGAGGACAGGGGGGTTCCTAACACTGAAGCTTTCTTT. The V gene is TRBV10-1, the J gene TRBJ1-1, with 9 bases identical to TRBD1. V lost 2 bases and J lost 2; bases outside the gene matches: 6. The CDR3 length is 16 residues. The germline V gene has CDR1 WNHNN and CDR2 SYGVQD (reference sequence).

This chain connects TRBV27 to TRBJ2-7; D might be TRBD2 (5 bases). The germline CDR1 and CDR2 sequences are MNHEY and SMNVEV (reference sequence). Trimming removed 0 bases from V and 5 bases from J, with 14 bases in between. This CDR3 comprises 15 residues. CDR3 residues: CASSLSRVSDNEQYF. The CDR3 DNA reads as TGTGCCAGCAGTTTATCGAGGGTTTCGGATAACGAGCAGTACTTC.

The chain carries TRBV19 and TRBJ2-7, with TRBD2 matching over 13 bases. With 3 bases clipped from V and 4 bases from J, the junction kept 3 bases outside the gene matches. The germline V gene has CDR1 LNHDA and CDR2 SQIVND (reference sequence). The CDR3 is made up of 15 amino acids. The CDR3 region has the DNA TGTGCCAGTAGTATGGGGACTAGCGGGGCGTACGAGCAGTACTTC. This translates into CASSMGTSGAYEQYF.

The chain recombines TRBV2 with TRBJ2-3, with 14 bases aligning to TRBD2. V lost 8 bases to trimming and J lost 5 bases; unmatched junction nucleotides: 9. Germline V gives CDR1 SNHLY, CDR2 FYNNEI. The CDR3 consists of 16 residues. DNA for the CDR3: TGTGCCAGCGCCCCTCGACTAGCGGGGGGGCAAGATACGCAGTATTTT. The encoded protein is CASAPRLAGGQDTQYF.

This rearrangement joins TRBV29-1 to TRBJ2-7, with 10 bases identical to TRBD2. The CDR3 runs to 14 residues. The J segment lost 2 bases and the V segment lost 4 bases, leaving 5 bases of the junction unmatched. Looked up from germline, CDR1 is SQVTM and CDR2 is ANQGSEA. The CDR3 spells CSVGLAGGTYEQYF. CDR3 DNA: TGCAGCGTTGGTTTAGCGGGGGGTACCTACGAGCAGTACTTC.

V gene TRBV6-1 combines with J gene TRBJ1-2; 7 nucleotides match TRBD1. This CDR3 is 13 amino acids long. Unmatched junction bases numbered 3, after V lost 4 bases and J lost 4 bases. Per the germline V gene, CDR1 is MNHNS and CDR2 is SASEGT. CDR3 in amino acids: CASSAGQVYGYTF. CDR3 DNA: TGTGCCAGCAGTGCTGGACAGGTCTATGGCTACACCTTC.